Presented here are 24 T cell receptor beta chains from one specimen sequenced in a study of tumor-infiltrating lymphocytes in primary liver carcinoma. The source of the blood RNA was unsorted whole blood, and germline DNA was extracted as well. The researchers produced TCR beta cDNA from roughly 500 ng total RNA with a constant-region primer. Library construction for TCR beta comprised three nested multiplex PCR rounds performed with slightly modified ARM-PCR. TRBV1-TRBV30 forward primers paired with a C-beta reverse primer drove the first two PCR rounds, around 9 cycles each. In TCRdb, the multiplex PCR reads were re-called with MiXCR into one record per CDR3 protein. The sample holds 310,000 or so distinct CDR3 sequences, around three fifths seen once. The specimen sequenced was peripheral blood. The origin of the receptors is a man aged 40-50 years with primary liver carcinoma and hepatitis B virus infection.

This clonotype was seen a handful of times. This chain links TRBV6-1 with TRBJ2-1, with TRBD2 identical over 13 bases. J was trimmed by 7 bases and V by 7 bases; bases with no gene match: 7. Germline V CDR1 and CDR2: MNHNS, SASEGT. The CDR3 spans 15 residues. CDR3 amino acids: CASTTLAGGSNEQFF. CDR3 nucleotide sequence: TGTGCCAGCACCACACTAGCGGGAGGGTCGAATGAGCAGTTCTTC.

The CDR3 DNA follows: TGTGCCAGCAGTTACTCAACAGGGGGAAATAATTCACCCCTCCACTTT. This codes for CASSYSTGGNNSPLHF. The chain combines TRBV6-5 with TRBJ1-6, with TRBD1 matching 8 bases. The CDR3 spans 16 residues. CDR1 and CDR2 (germline): MNHEY, SVGAGI. With 0 bases clipped from V and 5 bases from J, the junction kept 3 bases outside the gene matches.

Of note for this clonotype: One base away lies a much larger clone, so this may be a sequencing read error. V and J are TRBV6-2 or TRBV6-3 and TRBJ1-5; 10 bases are a match to TRBD1. Germline CDR1 MNHEY, CDR2 SVGEGT. The V segment lost 7 bases and the J segment 3 bases; nucleotides outside the gene matches: 12. There are 17 residues in the CDR3. CDR3 region: CASNQPLDRGLNQPQHF. In DNA form, the CDR3 reads TGTGCCAGCAACCAACCCCTTGACAGGGGGCTCAATCAGCCCCAGCATTTT.

With respect to this clonotype: A much larger clone differs from this one at a single base, so this may be a read error. The rearrangement uses TRBV12-3 or TRBV12-4 and TRBJ1-1; D is perhaps TRBD1 (5 bases). Trimming pared 7 bases from V and 8 bases from J, leaving 11 bases between. The CDR3 is made up of 11 amino acids. The chain's CDR3 is CASTLGPEAFF. The CDR3 DNA reads TGTGCCAGCACTTTGGGGCCCGAAGCTTTCTTT.

Concerning this clonotype: This may be a read error: a much more frequent sequence differs by one nucleotide. This chain connects TRBV10-3 to TRBJ2-7; D uncertain. The CDR3 length is 15 residues. In germline, CDR1 is ENHRY, CDR2 SYGVKD. Trimming left V 6 bases short and J 1 base short, with 16 bases between. DNA of the CDR3: TGTGCCATCAGGTCGTCGGGCCGAAGTTCCTACGAGCAGTACTTC. Residues: CAIRSSGRSSYEQYF.

Of note for this clonotype: Lacking the conserved final phenylalanine or tryptophan, this CDR3 likely reflects a read error. The rearrangement joins TRBV7-9 to TRBJ1-4, with D unclear. CDR1 and CDR2 (germline): SEHNR, FQNEAQ (reference sequence). Trimming shortened V by 6 bases and J by 6 bases, and 5 bases separated the two germline ends. This CDR3 contains 11 residues. The DNA for the CDR3 is TGTGCCAGCAGTCGATATGAAAAACTGTTTTCT. This gives the protein CASSRYEKLFS.

This clonotype has a count of ten or more. The V and J genes are TRBV12-3 or TRBV12-4 and TRBJ2-1, with 7 bases fitting TRBD1. With V trimmed by 7 bases and J by 9 bases, 6 bases remained unmatched. This CDR3 region has 12 residues. CDR3 region: CASTLQGTEQFF. The DNA of the CDR3 is TGTGCCAGCACCTTACAGGGGACTGAGCAGTTCTTC.

This clonotype was found a few times. The chain links TRBV10-3 to TRBJ1-2; 8 bases are shared with TRBD1. The V segment lost 6 bases and the J segment 4 bases; nucleotides outside the gene matches: 4. Germline CDR1 is ENHRY and CDR2 is SYGVKD. This CDR3 has 13 residues. The CDR3 region is CAISGDRSYGYTF. The CDR3 DNA follows: TGTGCCATCAGCGGGGACAGGTCCTATGGCTACACCTTC.

Of note for this clonotype: An end of the junction differs from the germline gene, which may be a read error. This chain uses TRBV6-2 or TRBV6-3 with TRBJ2-3; D possibly corresponds to TRBD1 (5 bases). The CDR3 runs to 16 residues. CDR1 and CDR2 (germline): MNHEY, SVGEGT. The CDR3 reads CASSWEQEEPTGTQYF. CDR3 nucleotides: TGTGCCAGCAGTTGGGAACAGGAAGAACCCACAGGTACGCAGTATTTT.

Only one count was recorded for this clonotype. Germline and junction disagree at one end, which may indicate a read error. The chain joins TRBV28 to TRBJ2-7; D perhaps matches TRBD1 (5 bases). Germline-derived CDR1 and CDR2 are MDHEN and SYDVKM. The CDR3 runs 11 residues. The CDR3 bases are TGTGCCGGCAGTCAGGGATTCGAGCAGTACTTC. Residues: CAGSQGFEQYF.

Turning to this clonotype: Just one base apart from a much larger clone, this may be a read error. The chain joins TRBV6-2 or TRBV6-3 to TRBJ2-1, with D perhaps TRBD2 (6 bases). Trimming pared 6 bases from V and 5 bases from J, leaving 20 bases between. CDR1 MNHEY and CDR2 SVGEGT come from the germline V gene. The CDR3 extends over 16 amino acids. The CDR3 is CASSYPMGGAHNEQFF. The CDR3 DNA is TGTGCCAGCAGCTACCCAATGGGCGGGGCCCACAATGAGCAGTTCTTC.

Concerning this clonotype: Just one base apart from a much larger clone, this may be a read error. This chain links TRBV12-3 or TRBV12-4 with TRBJ1-5; D unclear. The CDR3 consists of 14 residues. V shed 3 bases and J shed 2 bases, with 8 bases lying between them. The DNA of the CDR3 is TGTGCCAGCAGTTTTAGGGCTGGCAATCAGCCCCAGCATTTT. As protein: CASSFRAGNQPQHF.

About this clonotype: The junction differs from germline at one of its ends, possibly a read error. The chain couples TRBV12-3 or TRBV12-4 to TRBJ2-2; 9 bases line up with TRBD2. The CDR3 covers 17 residues. CDR3 residues: CAISSREASGNTGELSF. CDR3 in DNA: TGTGCCATCAGTTCCCGTGAGGCTAGCGGGAACACCGGGGAGCTGTCTTTT.

This clonotype was seen ten or more times. V gene TRBV6-5 combines with J gene TRBJ1-1, with a weak D call TRBD1 (5 bases). The CDR3 runs 14 residues. Trimming pared 7 bases from V and 1 base from J, leaving 13 bases between. The V gene's germline CDR1 is MNHEY and CDR2 SVGAGI. CDR3 loop: CASNLGGTNTEAFF. The CDR3 DNA reads as TGTGCCAGCAACCTGGGGGGGACGAACACTGAAGCTTTCTTT.

A remark on this clonotype: Since a much larger clone is just one base distant, this may be a read error. This chain joins TRBV29-1 and TRBJ2-7; TRBD1 is a possible D gene (6 bases). CDR3 length: 12 amino acids. Germline CDR1 is SQVTM and CDR2 is ANQGSEA. V lost 4 bases, J lost 8 bases, and 15 bases lay in between. CDR3 sequence reads: CSVGETGYQQYF. For the CDR3, the DNA is TGCAGCGTTGGAGAAACAGGGTACCAGCAGTACTTC.

The chain has TRBV11-2 and TRBJ1-5, with no clear D. V lost 1 base and J lost 6, with 13 bases in between. Germline V gene lookup returns CDR1 SGHAT and CDR2 FQNNGV. The CDR3 loop spans 15 amino acids. CDR3 protein: CASSLGGWGGQPQHF. The DNA for the CDR3 is TGTGCCAGCAGCTTAGGTGGATGGGGAGGTCAGCCCCAGCATTTT. Looking up the rest from reference TRBV11-2 and TRBJ1-5 gives the full variable domain: EAGVAQSPRYKIIEKRQSVAFWCNPISGHATLYWYQQILGQGPKLLIQFQNNGVVDDSQLPKDRFSAERLKGVDSTLKIQPAKLEDSAVYLCASSLGGWGGQPQHFGDGTRLSIL.

This chain joins TRBV5-4 and TRBJ2-7; 10 bases align to TRBD1. V was pared by 4 bases and J by 8 bases, with 18 bases of the junction left unmatched. The CDR3 totals 17 residues. The germline gives CDR1 SGHNT, CDR2 YYREEE (reference sequence). For the CDR3, the DNA is TGTGCCAGCAGCCCGGCACCAACGGGACAGGGGCACGACAAGCAGTACTTC. Amino acid sequence: CASSPAPTGQGHDKQYF. Full variable domain (missing parts from reference TRBV5-4 and TRBJ2-7): ETGVTQSPTHLIKTRGQQVTLRCSSQSGHNTVSWYQQALGQGPQFIFQYYREEENGRGNFPPRFSGLQFPNYSSELNVNALELDDSALYLCASSPAPTGQGHDKQYFGPGTRLTVT.

Details on this clonotype: A read error may be the cause here, since a much bigger clone is one base away. The chain combines TRBV14 with TRBJ2-1, with 11 bases that match TRBD2. CDR1 is SGHDN and CDR2 is FVKESK in the germline V gene. The CDR3 is 13 residues long. The CDR3, as DNA: TGTGCCAGCATCCAATCTACTAGCGGGAGCCCGTTCTTC. Translation: CASIQSTSGSPFF.

Note on this clonotype: A much larger clone differs from this one at a single base, so this may be a read error. This chain links TRBV5-6 with TRBJ2-1, with D possibly matching TRBD1 (5 bases). This CDR3 has 18 residues. V lost 6 bases, J lost 4 bases, and 26 bases lay in between. From germline, CDR1 is SGHDT and CDR2 YYEEEE. CDR3 sequence (DNA): TGTGCCAGCAATTGGGCGGCAGGGTGCCTTCAGATTTACAATGAGCAGTTCTTC. This translates into CASNWAAGCLQIYNEQFF.

V and J are TRBV11-2 and TRBJ2-7; D possibly corresponds to TRBD2 (6 bases). CDR1 SGHAT and CDR2 FQNNGV come from the germline V gene. The CDR3 runs to 12 residues. The V and J ends lost 10 bases and 3 bases respectively, with 13 bases between them. CDR3 nucleotides: TGTGCCAACAGTCCCGGGGGCTACGAGCAGTACTTC. This gives the protein CANSPGGYEQYF.

The gene calls are TRBV12-3 or TRBV12-4 and TRBJ2-3; TRBD2 matches at 11 bases. The CDR3 consists of 16 residues. V lost 7 bases to trimming and J lost 5 bases; unmatched junction nucleotides: 11. The CDR3 sequence is CASTLGLAGGGDTQYF. As DNA, the CDR3 is TGTGCCAGCACCCTCGGGCTAGCGGGAGGCGGAGATACGCAGTATTTT.

The J gene is TRBJ1-5, the V gene TRBV6-2 or TRBV6-3; no clear D gene. The end of the DNA is better explained by TRBJ2-3, so the J call may be wrong. Per the germline V gene, CDR1 is MNHEY and CDR2 is SVGEGT. The CDR3 spans 17 residues. CDR3 protein: CASSYSNRWGSNQPQYF. The CDR3 nucleotides are TGTGCCAGCAGTTACTCGAATCGTTGGGGTAGCAATCAGCCCCAGTATTTT.

In this sample, this clonotype turned up many times. The V call is TRBV7-8, the J call TRBJ2-2, with D perhaps given as TRBD1 or TRBD2 (5 bases each). Per germline, CDR1 SGHVS and CDR2 FQNEAQ. The CDR3 covers 16 residues. Trimming took off 5 bases at V and 1 base at J, with 14 bases between the two ends. The CDR3 DNA reads TGTGCCAGCAGCCCAGAGGGGCGGGTGAACACCGGGGAGCTGTTTTTT. Translating gives CASSPEGRVNTGELFF.

This clonotype was recorded once. This could be a read error, since a much larger clone is one nucleotide away. The chain employs TRBV7-9 and TRBJ2-7, with 12 positions matching TRBD1. This CDR3 is 16 amino acids long. V lost 4 bases and J lost 9; bases outside the gene matches: 13. Per the germline V gene, CDR1 is SEHNR and CDR2 is FQNEAQ (reference sequence). CDR3 sequence: CASSSVSGTGGEGQYF. The CDR3 DNA sequence: TGTGCCAGCAGCTCGGTATCCGGGACAGGGGGCGAAGGGCAGTACTTC.